Listed here are 24 T cell receptor beta chains from one sample, sequenced in a study of Graves' ophthalmopathy and Graves' hyperthyroidism. Amplification from RNA transcripts yielded the TCR beta CDR3 regions. RT-PCR in the first round used HTBI primers; a second-round multiplex PCR followed. TCRdb re-analysed the multiplex PCR reads in MiXCR, keeping a single row per CDR3 protein. The table lists 200,000 to 250,000 distinct CDR3 sequences, approximately 42% of them singletons. The sample consisted of peripheral blood. These receptors were taken from an adult man with Graves' ophthalmopathy.

This clonotype was counted between two and nine times. An end of the junction does not agree with germline; a read error may underlie this. CDR3 coding DNA: TGCAGCGTTACTGGACAGGCTCAAGGGACCCAGTACTTC. Translation: CSVTGQAQGTQYF. This chain joins TRBV29-1 and TRBJ2-5; 7 bases are shared with TRBD1. The CDR3 runs 13 residues. Germline CDR1 SQVTM, CDR2 ANQGSEA.

This rearrangement joins TRBV12-3 or TRBV12-4 to TRBJ2-2; tentatively, D is TRBD2 (6 bases). V was pared by 4 bases and J by 9 bases, with 18 bases between. The CDR3 contains 15 residues. The CDR3 DNA follows: TGTGCCAGCAGTTCCCCGGGAGCAGGGCCCCGGGAGCTGTTTTTT. It encodes CASSSPGAGPRELFF.

The V and J genes are TRBV10-3 and TRBJ1-1; 7 bases align to TRBD1. The length of the CDR3 is 15 residues. V lost 10 bases to trimming and J lost 5 bases; unmatched junction nucleotides: 16. Germline V gene lookup returns CDR1 ENHRY and CDR2 SYGVKD. DNA for the CDR3: TGTGCCAGCATAAAAAGAGGGGGCGGGTTAACTGAAGCTTTCTTT. It specifies CASIKRGGGLTEAFF.

This clonotype was seen only a few times. J is TRBJ2-2 and V is TRBV5-1, with D possibly being TRBD2 (6 bases). Trimming took off 9 bases at V and 2 bases at J, with 20 bases between the two ends. The CDR3 contains 16 residues. Looked up from germline, CDR1 is SGHRS and CDR2 is YFSETQ. Here the CDR3 DNA reads TGCGCCACCTACCCAGGTGGCGGGGATAACACCGGGGAGCTGTTTTTT. Translation: CATYPGGGDNTGELFF.

This clonotype was observed once. A much more abundant neighbour one base away suggests this may be a read error. The CDR3 DNA reads as TGTGCCGGCAGTGAACCAGGGGAGGCGAACACCGGGGAGCTGTTTTTT. It codes for CAGSEPGEANTGELFF. The J gene is TRBJ2-2, the V gene TRBV25-1; the D call may be TRBD1 or TRBD2 (6 bases each). This CDR3 comprises 16 residues. The V gene's germline CDR1 is MGHDK and CDR2 SYGVNS.

J is TRBJ2-2 and V is TRBV7-4; 12 bases map to TRBD2. Germline lookup yields CDR1 SGHVT and CDR2 SQSDAQ. There are 15 residues in the CDR3. V lost 7 bases and J lost 6; bases outside the gene matches: 6. The CDR3 nucleotides are TGTGCCAGCACCGCTCGACTAGCGGGAGCCGGGGAGCTGTTTTTT. Encoded protein: CASTARLAGAGELFF.

The chain carries TRBV20-1 and TRBJ2-5; D assignment may be TRBD1 or TRBD2 (5 bases each). Per germline, CDR1 DFQATT and CDR2 SNEGSKA (reference sequence). This CDR3 contains 14 residues. V gave up 1 base and J gave up 4 bases, with 13 bases separating them. CDR3 nucleotide sequence: TGCAGTGCTAGAGGTAGAAGGGGACGAGAGACCCAGTACTTC. It yields the protein CSARGRRGRETQYF.

This clonotype was detected many times. The rearrangement links TRBV7-8 to TRBJ1-5, with a weak D call TRBD1 (6 bases). V was cut by 4 bases and J by 0 bases, with 13 bases left in between. The CDR3 runs 16 residues. Germline CDR1 is SGHVS and CDR2 is FQNEAQ. The CDR3 DNA reads as TGTGCCAGCAGCTCACAGGGCGGAGATAGCAATCAGCCCCAGCATTTT. Translation gives CASSSQGGDSNQPQHF.

The V gene is TRBV20-1, the J gene TRBJ2-7; 13 bases are shared with TRBD2. There are 15 residues in the CDR3. The germline CDR1 and CDR2 sequences are DFQATT and SNEGSKA (reference sequence). V trimming: 3 bases; J trimming: 4 bases; junction bases outside the gene matches: 6. CDR3 residues: CSASPPTSGRYEQYF. CDR3 sequence (DNA): TGCAGTGCTAGCCCGCCGACTAGCGGGAGGTACGAGCAGTACTTC.

J is TRBJ2-2 and V is TRBV20-1; D gene ambiguous. In germline, CDR1 is DFQATT, CDR2 SNEGSKA (reference sequence). This CDR3 region has 14 residues. The V gene lost 6 bases and the J gene lost 2 bases, with 13 bases spanning the gap. CDR3 residues: CSARPSFNTGELFF. The CDR3 nucleotides read TGCAGTGCCAGACCGAGCTTTAACACCGGGGAGCTGTTTTTT.

The chain combines TRBV2 with TRBJ1-5; D gene uncertain. CDR3 length: 14 amino acids. Trimming removed 6 bases at V and 4 bases at J, with 13 bases between. In germline, CDR1 is SNHLY, CDR2 FYNNEI. This CDR3 reads CASRVQGMNQPQHF. Written as DNA, the CDR3 is TGTGCCAGCAGGGTACAAGGAATGAATCAGCCCCAGCATTTT. Complete variable domain (other parts from reference TRBV2 and TRBJ1-5): EPEVTQTPSHQVTQMGQEVILRCVPISNHLYFYWYRQILGQKVEFLVSFYNNEISEKSEIFDDQFSVERPDGSNFTLKIRSTKLEDSAMYFCASRVQGMNQPQHFGDGTRLSIL.

This chain connects TRBV4-1 to TRBJ1-1; D ambiguous. Trimming took 4 bases from V and 1 from J, leaving 13 bases between them. CDR1 MGHRA and CDR2 YSYEKL come from the germline V gene. This CDR3 region has 15 residues. The DNA of the CDR3 is TGCGCCAGCAGCCGCGGCGCGAATGAGAACACTGAAGCTTTCTTT. It specifies CASSRGANENTEAFF.

The V and J genes are TRBV7-3 and TRBJ2-7; 10 positions match TRBD1. This CDR3 has 14 amino acids. Germline assignment: CDR1 SGHTA and CDR2 FQGTGA. Trimming took 2 bases from V and 5 from J; bases not matched to a gene: 3. The CDR3, as DNA: TGTGCCAGCAGCTTAGCAGGGACAGGGGACGAGCAGTACTTC. It codes for CASSLAGTGDEQYF.

This sequence joins TRBV6-5 and TRBJ1-1; 7 bases line up with TRBD1. Trimming at V came to 8 bases and at J to 0 bases, leaving 9 bases not matched to a gene. The CDR3 runs to 15 residues. Germline V gene sequence: CDR1 MNHEY, CDR2 SVGAGI. CDR3 sequence reads: CASSVGTAMNTEAFF. For the CDR3, the DNA is TGTGCCAGCTCAGTTGGGACAGCCATGAACACTGAAGCTTTCTTT.

This chain connects TRBV20-1 to TRBJ1-5; tentative D call: TRBD1 (6 bases). Per germline, CDR1 DFQATT and CDR2 SNEGSKA (reference sequence). CDR3 length equals 15 residues. The ends were cut back, 1 base at V and 4 bases at J, with 14 bases in the middle. The CDR3 here is CSARGTESWNQPQHF. CDR3 DNA: TGCAGTGCTAGAGGGACAGAAAGCTGGAATCAGCCCCAGCATTTT.

V and J are TRBV12-3 or TRBV12-4 and TRBJ1-1; a possible D gene is TRBD1 (5 bases). This CDR3 is built from 15 residues. Deletions cut 2 bases from V and 6 bases from J, with 16 bases between. CDR3 in amino acids: CASSLQGSLGSEAFF. The CDR3 nucleotides read TGTGCCAGCAGTTTACAGGGATCGTTGGGCTCTGAAGCTTTCTTT.

This clonotype appeared a few times. V usage is TRBV19 and J usage is TRBJ2-7; D possibly corresponds to TRBD1 (6 bases). The CDR3 consists of 14 residues. Germline-derived CDR1 and CDR2 are LNHDA and SQIVND (reference sequence). V was clipped by 8 bases and J by 1 base, with 15 bases between them. CDR3 sequence: CASRTTGSSYEQYF. The CDR3 DNA is TGTGCCAGTCGTACTACAGGGTCATCCTACGAGCAGTACTTC. Full variable domain (missing parts from reference TRBV19 and TRBJ2-7): DGGITQSPKYLFRKEGQNVTLSCEQNLNHDAMYWYRQDPGQGLRLIYYSQIVNDFQKGDIAEGYSVSREKKESFPLTVTSAQKNPTAFYLCASRTTGSSYEQYFGPGTRLTVT.

This clonotype came up a few times. The CDR3, as DNA: TGTGCCAGTCAGGACAGGGGGCGGGCCAGTGAAGCTTTCTTT. This translates into CASQDRGRASEAFF. The rearrangement joins TRBV19 to TRBJ1-1, with 11 bases lining up with TRBD1. The germline CDR1 and CDR2 sequences are LNHDA and SQIVND (reference sequence). This CDR3 is built from 14 residues. The junction had 9 bases not matched to a gene; V was cut back by 8 bases and J by 7 bases.

This clonotype was detected a few times. J is TRBJ1-6 and V is TRBV7-2; the D is unclear. Per germline, CDR1 SGHTA and CDR2 FQGNSA. V gave up 5 bases and J gave up 9 bases, with 11 bases separating them. The CDR3 is made up of 13 amino acids. The CDR3 coding sequence is TGTGCCAGCAGCCCGATCATCGGTTCACCCCTCCACTTT. Its translation is CASSPIIGSPLHF.

Only a few counts were recorded for this clonotype. The gene calls are TRBV12-3 or TRBV12-4 and TRBJ2-7; 9 bases map to TRBD2. TRBJ2-5 explains the end of the DNA better; the J call may be wrong. This CDR3 comprises 13 residues. DNA for the CDR3: TGTGCCAGCACCCTAGCGGGGCAAGAGACCCAGTACTTC. As protein: CASTLAGQETQYF.

This clonotype has just a few counts. The V and J genes are TRBV7-9 and TRBJ2-2; TRBD2 is a possible D gene (5 bases). Germline assignment: CDR1 SEHNR and CDR2 FQNEAQ (reference sequence). The CDR3 loop spans 12 amino acids. Trimming stripped 6 bases from V and 7 bases from J, with 9 bases between. The CDR3 protein is CASSLLGGELFF. The DNA for the CDR3 is TGTGCCAGCAGTCTACTAGGCGGGGAGCTGTTTTTT.

This clonotype was observed once. The junction does not match germline at one end; this may be a read error. The V gene is TRBV10-3, the J gene TRBJ2-7; D is unresolved. CDR1 and CDR2 (germline): ENHRY, SYGVKD. CDR3 size: 12 residues. The CDR3 nucleotides read TGTGCCAGCAGTTACGGGCACCCAGAGCAGTACTTC. This encodes CASSYGHPEQYF.

This clonotype was counted between two and nine times. The chain is built from TRBV7-9 and TRBJ1-1; 8 nucleotides line up with TRBD1. CDR3 size: 16 residues. Losses at the gene ends were 5 bases for V and 0 bases for J; bases not matched to a gene: 8. Germline V gives CDR1 SEHNR, CDR2 FQNEAQ (reference sequence). CDR3 DNA sequence: TGTGCCAGCAGCCCAAGGACAGGGAACATGAACACTGAAGCTTTCTTT. Protein product: CASSPRTGNMNTEAFF.

The gene calls are TRBV12-3 or TRBV12-4 and TRBJ2-5; 9 bases align to TRBD2. Losses at the gene ends were 6 bases for V and 5 bases for J; bases not matched to a gene: 7. The CDR3 is 14 residues long. CDR3 sequence (DNA): TGTGCCAGCAGGGGCAGGCGGGAGGGGGAGACCCAGTACTTC. Translating gives CASRGRREGETQYF.